The TCR beta chain described here comes from a study of blood T cell repertoires in COVID-19. Overall study context: The United States, Italy and Spain provided the acute and convalescent COVID-19 samples. Sources were T cells, B-cell-depleted T cells, or PBMCs; the material itself was cDNA or gDNA.

V was clipped by 6 bases and J by 9 bases, with 12 bases between them. Looked up from germline, CDR1 is WSHSY and CDR2 is SAAADI. The CDR3 loop spans 13 amino acids. This clone was counted only a few times. Per the study methods: Nucleated cell counts were estimated from reference gene primer amplification. The data were produced by immunoSEQ multiplex PCR, yet TCRdb's version contains in-frame clones alone and is incomplete. V and J calls and clone size are those listed in that table; D and trimming were worked out from the DNA. The table records about 190,000 clones, around 83% of them present only once.

The chain employs TRBV10-2 and TRBJ1-6, with D perhaps TRBD1 (6 bases). Sequenced material: peripheral blood. The sequence derives from a woman aged 40-49 years with acute or convalescent COVID-19. The CDR3 DNA is TGCGCCAGCAGCCAGGGGCTTCGTTCACCCCTCCACTTT. Protein: CASSQGLRSPLHF.